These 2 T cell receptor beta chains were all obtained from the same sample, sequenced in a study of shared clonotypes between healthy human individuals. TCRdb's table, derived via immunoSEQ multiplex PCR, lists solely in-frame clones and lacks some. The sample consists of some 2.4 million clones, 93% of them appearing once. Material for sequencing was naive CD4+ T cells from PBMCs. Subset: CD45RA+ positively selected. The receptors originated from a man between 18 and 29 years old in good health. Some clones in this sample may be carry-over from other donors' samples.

Written as DNA, the CDR3 is TGTGCCAGCAGTTACTCGACAGGGAACGAGCAGTACTTC. Translation gives CASSYSTGNEQYF. This chain links TRBV6-5 with TRBJ2-7; 7 nucleotides agree with TRBD1. CDR1 and CDR2 from the germline V gene are MNHEY and SVGAGI. V shed 0 bases and J 5 bases; nucleotides not matched to a gene: 1. The CDR3 sequence is 13 residues long.

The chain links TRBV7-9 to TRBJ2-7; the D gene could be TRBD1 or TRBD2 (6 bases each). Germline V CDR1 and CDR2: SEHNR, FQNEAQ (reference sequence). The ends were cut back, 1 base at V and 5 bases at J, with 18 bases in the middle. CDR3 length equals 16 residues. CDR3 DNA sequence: TGTGCCAGCAGCTTAGGGGGGGCGTTCAAGAAGAACGAGCAGTACTTC. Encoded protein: CASSLGGAFKKNEQYF.